This TCR beta chain emerged from a study of blood T cells in healthy people across ages. On the study more broadly: There was about one barcoded beta molecule captured by template switching per two T cells. Study-wide results and caveats: When set beside aged donors, long-lived donors presented more naive CD4+ cells and higher diversity. Total diversity from one million sequenced T cells was likely underestimated.

Primers used in a second PCR of roughly 7 to 11 cycles were a sample-barcoded 5' primer and a J-beta primer mix. TCRdb redid the calling of the 5' RACE reads with MiXCR, one entry per CDR3 protein. Here the sample spans 1.2 million to 1.5 million distinct CDR3 sequences, almost 60% being singletons. Worth noting for this clonotype: What it binds is not known.

Source material: blood. This receptor was identified in a man between 18 and 29 years old in good health.

This chain's CDR3 is CASSLYGTGAGNEQFF. CDR3 in DNA: TGTGCCAGCAGTTTATATGGGACAGGGGCGGGCAATGAGCAGTTCTTC. The chain is built from TRBV27 and TRBJ2-1, with 10 bases identical to TRBD1. The trim removed 1 base at V and 6 bases at J, leaving 6 bases unmatched. The CDR3 is 16 residues long. The germline V gene has CDR1 MNHEY and CDR2 SMNVEV (reference sequence).